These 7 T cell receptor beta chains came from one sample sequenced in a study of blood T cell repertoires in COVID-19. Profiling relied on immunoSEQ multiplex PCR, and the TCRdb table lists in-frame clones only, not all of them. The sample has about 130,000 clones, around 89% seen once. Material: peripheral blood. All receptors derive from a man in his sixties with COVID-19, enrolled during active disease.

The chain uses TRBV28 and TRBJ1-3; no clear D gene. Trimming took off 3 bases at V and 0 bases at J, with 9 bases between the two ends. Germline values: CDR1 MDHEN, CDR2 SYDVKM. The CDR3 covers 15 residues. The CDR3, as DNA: TGTGCCAGCAGTTTTGGGCAGAGCTCTGGAAACACCATATATTTT. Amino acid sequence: CASSFGQSSGNTIYF. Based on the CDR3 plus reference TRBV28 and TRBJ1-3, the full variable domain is DVKVTQSSRYLVKRTGEKVFLECVQDMDHENMFWYRQDPGLGLRLIYFSYDVKMKEKGDIPEGYSVSREKKERFSLILESASTNQTSMYLCASSFGQSSGNTIYFGEGSWLTVV.

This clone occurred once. The CDR3 DNA is TGTGCCAGCAGCCCGACAGAGAACACTGAAGCTTTCTTT. Its protein product is CASSPTENTEAFF. The rearrangement joins TRBV3-1 (or the pseudogene TRBV3-2) to TRBJ1-1, with a tentative D call TRBD1 (5 bases). V was shortened by 4 bases and J by 1 base, with 7 bases between the two germline ends. CDR1 and CDR2 from the germline V gene are LGHDT and YNNKEL (reference sequence). The length of the CDR3 is 13 residues.

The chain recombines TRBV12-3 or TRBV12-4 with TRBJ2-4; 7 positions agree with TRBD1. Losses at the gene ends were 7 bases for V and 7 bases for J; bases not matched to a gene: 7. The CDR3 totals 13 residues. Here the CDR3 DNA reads TGTGCCAGCAACTTAGGGGGCCGTAACATTCAGTACTTC. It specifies CASNLGGRNIQYF.

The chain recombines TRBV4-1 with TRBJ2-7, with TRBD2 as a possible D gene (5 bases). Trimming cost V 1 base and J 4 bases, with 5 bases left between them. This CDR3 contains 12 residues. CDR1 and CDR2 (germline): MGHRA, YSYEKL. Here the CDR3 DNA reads TGCGCCAGCAGCCAAGGAGGGTACGAGCAGTACTTC. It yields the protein CASSQGGYEQYF.

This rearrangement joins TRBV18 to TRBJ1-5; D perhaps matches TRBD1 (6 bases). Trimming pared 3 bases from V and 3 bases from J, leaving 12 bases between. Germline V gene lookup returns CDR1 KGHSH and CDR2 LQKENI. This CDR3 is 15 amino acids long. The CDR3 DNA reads TGTGCCAGCTCACCGTCGACAGGTACCAATCAGCCCCAGCATTTT. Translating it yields CASSPSTGTNQPQHF. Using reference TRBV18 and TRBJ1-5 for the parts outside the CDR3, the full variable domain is NAGVMQNPRHLVRRRGQEARLRCSPMKGHSHVYWYRQLPEEGLKFMVYLQKENIIDESGMPKERFSAEFPKEGPSILRIQQVVRGDSAAYFCASSPSTGTNQPQHFGDGTRLSIL.

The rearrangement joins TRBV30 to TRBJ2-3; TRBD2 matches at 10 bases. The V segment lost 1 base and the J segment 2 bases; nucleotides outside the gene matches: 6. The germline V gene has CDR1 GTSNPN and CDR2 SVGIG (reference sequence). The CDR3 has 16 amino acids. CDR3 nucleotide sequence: TGTGCCTGGAGTGAAACTAGCGGGGCCTCCACAGATACGCAGTATTTT. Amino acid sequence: CAWSETSGASTDTQYF.

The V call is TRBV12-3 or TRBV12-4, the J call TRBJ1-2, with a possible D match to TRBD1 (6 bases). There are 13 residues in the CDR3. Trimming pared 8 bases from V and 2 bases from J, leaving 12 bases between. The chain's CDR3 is CASADQGNYGYTF. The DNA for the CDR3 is TGTGCCAGCGCCGATCAGGGGAACTATGGCTACACCTTC.